Presented here are 17 T cell receptor beta chains from one specimen sequenced in a study of blood T cell repertoires in COVID-19. TCRdb keeps only in-frame clones here, not all; method: immunoSEQ multiplex PCR. The top ten clones hold 3% to 4% of a sample with fewer than 200,000 clones, roughly 87% of them seen once. The sample taken for sequencing was peripheral blood. The receptors stem from a woman aged 60-75 years who had recovered from COVID-19.

This chain joins TRBV9 and TRBJ2-1; tentatively, D is TRBD2 (6 bases). This CDR3 is built from 16 residues. Trimming left V 0 bases short and J 2 bases short, with 12 bases between. Germline V gene sequence: CDR1 SGDLS, CDR2 YYNGEE. The CDR3 nucleotides are TGTGCCAGCAGCGTAGCTTCGGCGGGGCCCTACAATGAGCAGTTCTTC. It translates to CASSVASAGPYNEQFF.

V gene TRBV6-5 combines with J gene TRBJ2-7; perhaps TRBD1 as D (6 bases). The CDR3 has 15 amino acids. V was trimmed by 2 bases and J by 0 bases, leaving 11 bases between them. Per the germline V gene, CDR1 is MNHEY and CDR2 is SVGAGI. In DNA form, the CDR3 reads TGTGCCAGCAGTTACGGACAGAAGAGCTCCTACGAGCAGTACTTC. This sequence encodes CASSYGQKSSYEQYF.

The chain recombines TRBV28 with TRBJ2-7, with 10 bases matching TRBD1. This CDR3 has 14 residues. CDR1 MDHEN and CDR2 SYDVKM come from the germline V gene. The J segment lost 7 bases and the V segment lost 5 bases, leaving 8 bases of the junction unmatched. CDR3 sequence reads: CASSLRQGAREQYF. CDR3 nucleotide sequence: TGTGCCAGCAGTCTCCGACAGGGGGCGCGGGAGCAGTACTTC.

This chain connects TRBV5-6 to TRBJ1-1; TRBD1 might be the D (6 bases). Per the germline V gene, CDR1 is SGHDT and CDR2 is YYEEEE. The V end was cut by 4 bases, the J end by 3 bases, with 16 bases between. The CDR3 is 15 amino acids. CDR3 amino acids: CASSPRQAGYTEAFF. The DNA of the CDR3 is TGTGCCAGCAGCCCGCGACAGGCGGGCTACACTGAAGCTTTCTTT. Variable domain in full (rest from reference TRBV5-6 and TRBJ1-1): DAGVTQSPTHLIKTRGQQVTLRCSPKSGHDTVSWYQQALGQGPQFIFQYYEEEERQRGNFPDRFSGHQFPNYSSELNVNALLLGDSALYLCASSPRQAGYTEAFFGQGTRLTVV.

The chain recombines TRBV9 with TRBJ2-3; D possibly corresponds to TRBD2 (6 bases). With 8 bases removed from V and 2 bases from J, the gap between germline ends came to 15 bases. The CDR3 length is 14 residues. In germline, CDR1 is SGDLS, CDR2 YYNGEE. The CDR3 loop reads CASTGGDSTDTQYF. The CDR3 DNA reads TGTGCCAGTACCGGAGGGGACTCCACAGATACGCAGTATTTT.

In nucleotides, the CDR3 is TGTGCCAGTAGTATCACAGAGAACACTGAAGCTTTCTTT. Translated, it gives CASSITENTEAFF. This chain joins TRBV19 and TRBJ1-1; D is ambiguous. The CDR3 has 13 amino acids. With 3 bases removed from V and 1 base from J, the gap between germline ends came to 6 bases. Germline V gene lookup returns CDR1 LNHDA and CDR2 SQIVND (reference sequence).

This clone was seen only a few times. The chain joins TRBV28 to TRBJ2-7; TRBD1 matches 8 bases. This CDR3 is built from 14 residues. V lost 6 bases to trimming and J lost 12 bases; unmatched junction nucleotides: 16. Per germline, CDR1 MDHEN and CDR2 SYDVKM. The CDR3 DNA reads TGTGCCAGCAGCCTAGGACAGGGCCTAGGGAGGATGTACTTC. It translates to CASSLGQGLGRMYF.

The V gene is TRBV12-3 or TRBV12-4, the J gene TRBJ1-2; D is unclear. Trimming removed 3 bases at V and 3 bases at J, with 8 bases between. This CDR3 is built from 13 residues. This CDR3 is CASSLGQDYGYTF. The CDR3, as DNA: TGTGCCAGCAGTTTGGGCCAGGACTATGGCTACACCTTC.

This clone was detected once. The chain is built from TRBV28 and TRBJ1-2, with D possibly being TRBD1 (5 bases). Germline V gives CDR1 MDHEN, CDR2 SYDVKM. The CDR3 extends over 16 amino acids. The V gene lost 5 bases and the J gene lost 4 bases, with 20 bases spanning the gap. CDR3 DNA sequence: TGTGCCAGCAGTCAAGGTGGGGGGTGGGCGCCCTATGGCTACACCTTC. This translates into CASSQGGGWAPYGYTF.

This chain connects TRBV7-2 to TRBJ2-5; 8 bases line up with TRBD2. Germline CDR1 is SGHTA and CDR2 is FQGNSA. J lost 5 bases, V lost 4 bases, and 6 bases had no gene match. The length of the CDR3 is 14 residues. Here the CDR3 DNA reads TGTGCCAGCAGCTCCCCCGGGACTAGGGAGACCCAGTACTTC. It translates to CASSSPGTRETQYF. The full variable domain, rest sourced from reference TRBV7-2 and TRBJ2-5, is GAGVSQSPSNKVTEKGKDVELRCDPISGHTALYWYRQSLGQGLEFLIYFQGNSAPDKSGLPSDRFSAERTGGSVSTLTIQRTQQEDSAVYLCASSSPGTRETQYFGPGTRLLVL.

The chain recombines TRBV28 with TRBJ1-5; 7 bases fit TRBD1. Trimming cost V 10 bases and J 2 bases; bases outside gene matches: 11. Germline lookup yields CDR1 MDHEN and CDR2 SYDVKM. The CDR3 has 15 residues. The CDR3 DNA follows: TGTGCCACGACGGGAGGGGGCGCAGGCAATCAGCCCCAGCATTTT. This codes for CATTGGGAGNQPQHF.

This chain uses TRBV3-1 (or the pseudogene TRBV3-2) with TRBJ1-2, with 9 bases fitting TRBD1. V lost 2 bases to trimming and J lost 4 bases; unmatched junction nucleotides: 2. The germline CDR1 and CDR2 sequences are LGHDT and YNNKEL (reference sequence). This CDR3 has 14 residues. The CDR3 DNA reads TGTGCCAGCAGCCAACGGGACAGGGCCTATGGCTACACCTTC. As protein: CASSQRDRAYGYTF.

This clone came up once. The chain joins TRBV3-1 (or the pseudogene TRBV3-2) to TRBJ2-1; TRBD2 is a possible D gene (6 bases). Trimming removed 1 base at V and 7 bases at J, with 17 bases between. From germline, CDR1 is LGHDT and CDR2 YNNKEL (reference sequence). This CDR3 comprises 16 residues. The CDR3 DNA sequence: TGTGCCAGCAGCCAAGGAGTCGGTGCCGCGGGAAATGAGCAGTTCTTC. Translating gives CASSQGVGAAGNEQFF.

The J gene is TRBJ2-4, the V gene TRBV19; 9 nucleotides align to TRBD1. J was trimmed by 8 bases and V by 11 bases; bases with no gene match: 4. CDR1 is LNHDA and CDR2 is SQIVND in the germline V gene (reference sequence). This CDR3 is built from 11 residues. The CDR3 is CAGTGSDIQYF. CDR3 DNA sequence: TGTGCCGGGACAGGGTCCGACATTCAGTACTTC. The whole variable domain, filled in from reference TRBV19 and TRBJ2-4, reads DGGITQSPKYLFRKEGQNVTLSCEQNLNHDAMYWYRQDPGQGLRLIYYSQIVNDFQKGDIAEGYSVSREKKESFPLTVTSAQKNPTAFYLCAGTGSDIQYFGAGTRLSVL.

This clone was detected once. As DNA, the CDR3 is TGTGCCAGCGGCCCGGAGTCGCAGTATTTT. Translated: CASGPESQYF. J is TRBJ2-3 and V is TRBV12-3 or TRBV12-4; D is unresolved. V was trimmed by 8 bases and J by 10 bases, leaving 10 bases between them. This CDR3 region has 10 residues.

The chain recombines TRBV2 with TRBJ2-5; D is ambiguous. The ends were cut back, 7 bases at V and 2 bases at J, with 14 bases in the middle. This CDR3 has 14 residues. Germline V gene lookup returns CDR1 SNHLY and CDR2 FYNNEI. CDR3 nucleotides: TGTGCCAGCAAACAGTCACGTTCTCAAGAGACCCAGTACTTC. This codes for CASKQSRSQETQYF.

V is TRBV10-3 and J is TRBJ2-2; 8 bases map to TRBD1. Trimming took 3 bases from V and 13 from J; bases not matched to a gene: 4. The V gene's germline CDR1 is ENHRY and CDR2 SYGVKD. This CDR3 spans 12 amino acids. CDR3 in DNA: TGTGCCATCAGTGACCGGGACAGGAGGCTGTTTTTT. The encoded protein is CAISDRDRRLFF.